This is a list of T cell receptor beta chains from one sample in a study of blood T cells in healthy people across ages. TCRdb fed the 5' RACE reads into MiXCR, producing one record per CDR3 protein. The sample holds hundreds of thousands of distinct CDR3 sequences; 29% are singletons and the top ten take roughly a sixth. Specimen: blood. These receptors came from an elderly woman in good health. The CDR3 runs from the conserved cysteine through the conserved F or W. D genes are given only for firm matches. A clone size is listed for some rows: how often the clone was seen (once, few, many), or a class if it is expanded.

clone_size j_call v_call d_call cdr3_nt cdr3_aa
many TRBJ2-1 TRBV29-1 . TGCAGCGTTGAAGATCGCCGGGACCACAATGAGCAGTTCTTC CSVEDRRDHNEQFF
. TRBJ2-2 TRBV7-2 . TGTGCAGCCAACAGTCAGCGATACACCGGGGAGCTGTTTTTT CAANSQRYTGELFF
. TRBJ2-3 TRBV7-3 . TGTGCCAGCAGCTTATTGGAAGCGGTTGTCATGGATACGCAGTATTTT CASSLLEAVVMDTQYF
many TRBJ2-7 TRBV5-1 TRBD1 TGCGCCAGCAGCCGCGCGACAGGGGTCGAGCAGTACTTC CASSRATGVEQYF
many TRBJ2-3 TRBV7-2 TRBD2 TGTGCCAGCAGCTCTCAGGCCAGCGGGGGCGTTACGCAGTATTTT CASSSQASGGVTQYF
few TRBJ2-2 TRBV25-1 . TGTGCCAGCAGTGGGGTACAGGCCAGGGGCACCGGGGAGCTGTTTTTT CASSGVQARGTGELFF
. TRBJ1-2 TRBV6-2/TRBV6-3 . TGTGCCAGCAGTTACTCGACGGTCGGAAGGAGCTACACCTTC CASSYSTVGRSYTF
. TRBJ1-4 TRBV7-2 . TGTGCCAGCAGCTTAGGCAAGGGCATAACAGGGAGGAATGAAAAACTGTTTTTT CASSLGKGITGRNEKLFF
. TRBJ2-3 TRBV12-3/TRBV12-4 . TGTGCCAGCAGATTCACTCCAGATACGCAGTATTTT CASRFTPDTQYF
many TRBJ2-3 TRBV12-3/TRBV12-4 TRBD1 TGTGCCAGCAGTGGGACAGGGCGAACAGATACGCAGTATTTT CASSGTGRTDTQYF
once TRBJ2-6 TRBV9 . TGTGCCAGCAGCAGGGCCTTTGGAGGGGCCAACGTCCTGACTTTC CASSRAFGGANVLTF
. TRBJ2-5 TRBV25-1 . TGTGCCAGCAGTGAAAGGTTGGGGTCAGGGGGGGAAGAGACCCAGTACTTC CASSERLGSGGEETQYF
many TRBJ1-2 TRBV6-5 TRBD1 TGTGCCAGCATCTTAAGGACAGGGGGGAACTATGGCTACACCTTC CASILRTGGNYGYTF
many TRBJ2-1 TRBV5-4 . TGTGCCAGCAGCTTGGAGGCCAGGGGTGGTAATGAGCAGTTCTTC CASSLEARGGNEQFF
. TRBJ2-7 TRBV7-2 TRBD1 TGTGCCAGCAGCTCTCCGGACAGGACCGGGTCCTACGAGCAGTACTTC CASSSPDRTGSYEQYF
. TRBJ2-5 TRBV7-2 TRBD1 TGTGCCAGCAGCTTAGTACAGGGGACCCAAGAAACCCAGTACTTC CASSLVQGTQETQYF
. TRBJ1-3 TRBV20-1 TRBD1 TGCAGTGCTAGCATGGGGACAGGGGGCGCCCACACTGGAAACACCATATATTTT CSASMGTGGAHTGNTIYF
. TRBJ1-2 TRBV20-1 . TGCAGTGCTCTCGGGACAACAAACTATGGCTACACCTTC CSALGTTNYGYTF
. TRBJ2-1 TRBV11-2 . TGTGCCAGCAGCTTAGTAGACAGCTTCAATGAGCAGTTCTTC CASSLVDSFNEQFF
. TRBJ2-1 TRBV7-2 . TGTGCCAGCAGCTTAGGGGCGGTAACCAATGAGCAGTTCTTC CASSLGAVTNEQFF
. TRBJ2-7 TRBV4-2 . TGTGCCAGCAGCCAGCAAGAACTCAATGAGCAGTACTTC CASSQQELNEQYF
many TRBJ2-5 TRBV5-1 TRBD2 TGCGCCAGCAGCCTTTCCCTAGCGGGGGTCGCCCAGTACTTC CASSLSLAGVAQYF
. TRBJ2-7 TRBV28 . TGTGCCAGCAGCTACAGCGCGCTCGAGCAGTACTTC CASSYSALEQYF
. TRBJ2-1 TRBV30 TRBD1 TGTGCCTGGAGTCCGTCCGCAATGACAGGGGGAGGAGAGCAGTTCTTC CAWSPSAMTGGGEQFF
. TRBJ2-1 TRBV12-3/TRBV12-4 TRBD2 TGTGCCAGCAGTACGCCGGGAGGGTGGAATGAGCAGTTCTTC CASSTPGGWNEQFF
few TRBJ1-2 TRBV10-3 TRBD1 TGTGCCATCAGTGATTCGGACAGGGCGGCAATCTTTAACTATGGCTACACCTTC CAISDSDRAAIFNYGYTF
many TRBJ2-1 TRBV6-6 TRBD1 TGTGCCAGCACCGCGACAGGGGTTAGGAATGAGCAGTTCTTC CASTATGVRNEQFF
many TRBJ2-5 TRBV10-1 . TGCGCCAGCAGTGGGATAGACGGGACCCAGTACTTC CASSGIDGTQYF
many TRBJ1-4 TRBV7-2 . TGTGCCAGCAGCTTACAGGGGACAACAACTAATGAAAAACTGTTTTTT CASSLQGTTTNEKLFF
few TRBJ1-1 TRBV20-1 TRBD1 TGCAGTGCCGCCGGGACAGGGAATACTGAAGCTTTCTTT CSAAGTGNTEAFF
many TRBJ2-7 TRBV20-1 . TGCAGTGCTAGAGCGGGGATTACCTACGAGCAGTACTTC CSARAGITYEQYF
many TRBJ2-1 TRBV6-1 . TGTGCCAGCAGTCAAAGGACAGCTAATGTCTACAATGAGCAGTTCTTC CASSQRTANVYNEQFF
. TRBJ2-7 TRBV20-1 . TGCAGTCCTGAGAGCGACTCCTACGAGCAGTACTTC CSPESDSYEQYF
. TRBJ2-3 TRBV7-9 . TGTGCCAGCAGCTTATATGGAGATACGTGGTATTTT CASSLYGDTWYF
many TRBJ2-1 TRBV7-2 TRBD2 TGTGCCAGCAGCTTCCAGCGGGGGGCCTTCCCTCTGCAGTTCTTC CASSFQRGAFPLQFF
many TRBJ2-3 TRBV10-2 TRBD2 TGCGCCAGCAGTGGTCCCAGCGGGGGGGCCCGCCTTAGCACAGATACGCAGTATTTT CASSGPSGGARLSTDTQYF
many TRBJ2-1 TRBV6-5 TRBD2 TGTGCCAGCAGTTACTCGGGGATTAGCGGGGGGCGTCATGAGCAGTTCTTC CASSYSGISGGRHEQFF
once TRBJ2-7 TRBV6-2/TRBV6-3 . TGTGCCAGCAGTCGGGGGACGATCTACGAGCAGTACTTC CASSRGTIYEQYF
. TRBJ1-4 TRBV9 . TGTGCCAGCAGCGTAGCAGGGGCGCCTGATGAAAAACTGTTTTTT CASSVAGAPDEKLFF
many TRBJ2-1 TRBV5-4 TRBD2 TGTGCCAGCAGCCGCGAGCGGGGAGCTGGCAATGAGCAGTTCTTC CASSRERGAGNEQFF
. TRBJ2-2 TRBV20-1 TRBD1 TGTAGTGCTAGAAAGCCCGGGACAGCCGTCACCGGGGAGCTGTTTTTT CSARKPGTAVTGELFF
many TRBJ2-1 TRBV3-1 . TGTGCCAGCAGCCATTTCCCCCCGGACAATGAGCAGTTCTTC CASSHFPPDNEQFF
. TRBJ1-1 TRBV7-2 . TGTGCCAGCAGCTTAGCCGGTTGGGGGCCCACTGAAGCTTTCTTT CASSLAGWGPTEAFF
many TRBJ2-3 TRBV7-2 TRBD2 TGTGCCAGCAGCTTAGGGGTTAGGCTAGCGGGGGGAGGGCGCACAGATACGCAGTATTTT CASSLGVRLAGGGRTDTQYF
many TRBJ1-2 TRBV5-1 TRBD1 TGCGCCAGCAGCTTCGACGGGACAGCTTCTTTACGCTATGGCTACACCTTC CASSFDGTASLRYGYTF
once TRBJ2-1 TRBV5-1 . TGCGCCAGCAGCTTGCAGGGGGGGGGCCTGAATGAGCGGTACTTC CASSLQGGGLNERYF
few TRBJ2-1 TRBV18 TRBD2 TGTGCCAGCTCACCACAGCGGGGAGGGGATGAGCAGTTCTTC CASSPQRGGDEQFF
few TRBJ2-6 TRBV9 . TGTGCCAGCCGGGGACTGCTCGACTCTGGGGCCAACGTCCTGACTTTC CASRGLLDSGANVLTF
few TRBJ2-5 TRBV6-5 . TGTGCCAGCAGCTACCACGGGCAAGAGACCCAGTACTTC CASSYHGQETQYF
few TRBJ1-5 TRBV6-1 TRBD1 TGTGCCAGCCATATTGGGGACAGGGACAGTCAGCCCCAGCATTTT CASHIGDRDSQPQHF
many TRBJ1-6 TRBV18 . TGTGCCAGCTCAACCCAGGCCCAAAATTCACCCCTCCACTTT CASSTQAQNSPLHF
few TRBJ1-5 TRBV20-1 TRBD1 TGCAGTGGATCCTCCGGGACAGGGCTTCAGCCCCAGCATTTT CSGSSGTGLQPQHF
few TRBJ1-6 TRBV30 TRBD1 TGTGCCTGGAGTACACAGGGGTATTCACCCCTCCACTTT CAWSTQGYSPLHF
few TRBJ1-5 TRBV6-2/TRBV6-3 . TGTGCCAGCAGCCAAACGGGCAGGAGTAATCAGCCCCAGCATTTT CASSQTGRSNQPQHF
many TRBJ1-4 TRBV7-2 TRBD1 TGTGCCAGCAGTCCGACAGGGGGCTCAGTGGGAGAAAAACTGTTTTTT CASSPTGGSVGEKLFF
many TRBJ1-2 TRBV20-1 . TGCAGTGCGACAAGGGACATCTATGGCTACACCTTC CSATRDIYGYTF
many TRBJ2-1 TRBV21-1 . TGTGCCAGCAGCAAAGTTCAGCGGGGGTTGTCTTCCAATGAGCAGTTCTTC CASSKVQRGLSSNEQFF